The 16 T cell receptor beta chains reported below all come from one sample, sequenced in a study of shared T cell receptors in the human thymus. The method was immunoSEQ multiplex PCR; TCRdb's version includes in-frame clones alone and lacks a portion of them. The sample holds 500,000 to 550,000 clones, around 82% seen once. This sample also belongs to another study, concerning human thymus T cells.

Sequencing input: thymocytes. All receptors come from a boy under three years old with a congenital heart defect.

The CDR3 spells CASSLASTDTQYF. For the CDR3, the DNA is TGTGCCAGCAGCTTGGCGAGCACAGATACGCAGTATTTT. The rearrangement joins TRBV5-5 to TRBJ2-3; D is unclear. Germline CDR1 reads SGHKS; CDR2 reads YYEKEE (reference sequence). V was clipped by 0 bases and J by 0 bases, with 2 bases between them. This CDR3 region has 13 residues.

This clone was seen just once. The CDR3 protein is CASSLSPPGGRAGKNIQYF. CDR3 coding DNA: TGTGCCAGCAGTTTATCCCCTCCGGGAGGGAGGGCAGGTAAAAACATTCAGTACTTC. The genes are TRBV27 and TRBJ2-4; 8 bases line up with TRBD2. Looked up from germline, CDR1 is MNHEY and CDR2 is SMNVEV (reference sequence). The CDR3 extends over 19 amino acids. V was pared by 0 bases and J by 4 bases, with 14 bases of the junction left unmatched.

This CDR3 reads CASSEGLASRGDYNEQFF. CDR3 nucleotide sequence: TGTGCCAGCAGTGAGGGACTAGCGTCTCGAGGGGATTACAATGAGCAGTTCTTC. This chain joins TRBV2 and TRBJ2-1, with 10 positions matching TRBD2. Germline V lookup: CDR1 SNHLY, CDR2 FYNNEI. This CDR3 is built from 18 residues. After removal of 3 bases from V and 4 bases from J, the junction contained 12 bases not matched to a gene.

This clone has just one count. J is TRBJ2-3 and V is TRBV6-1; a weak D match, TRBD2 (5 bases). Per germline, CDR1 MNHNS and CDR2 SASEGT. The ends were cut back, 4 bases at V and 6 bases at J, with 5 bases in the middle. There are 11 residues in the CDR3. The CDR3 DNA sequence: TGTGCCAGCAGTGGAGGGGATACGCAGTATTTT. Translation gives CASSGGDTQYF.

The chain is built from TRBV5-1 and TRBJ2-1; 15 bases agree with TRBD2. The CDR3 covers 16 residues. CDR1 is SGHRS, CDR2 YFSETQ, per germline. After removal of 4 bases from V and 10 bases from J, the junction contained 9 bases not matched to a gene. The CDR3 DNA reads as TGCGCCAGCAGCAAAGGACTAGCGGGAGGGCTTAACGAGCAGTTCTTC. It yields the protein CASSKGLAGGLNEQFF. The variable domain in full, completed from reference TRBV5-1 and TRBJ2-1, reads KAGVTQTPRYLIKTRGQQVTLSCSPISGHRSVSWYQQTPGQGLQFLFEYFSETQRNKGNFPGRFSGRQFSNSRSEMNVSTLELGDSALYLCASSKGLAGGLNEQFFGPGTRLTVL.

This rearrangement joins TRBV4-2 to TRBJ2-7; 9 nucleotides agree with TRBD2. Germline V gene sequence: CDR1 LGHNA, CDR2 YNFKEQ. The CDR3 covers 16 residues. The ends lost 3 bases at V and 3 bases at J; junction bases unmatched: 9. The CDR3 bases are TGTGCCAGCAGCCACGGAACTAGCGGGCCACACTACGAGCAGTACTTC. This encodes CASSHGTSGPHYEQYF.

V is TRBV5-1 and J is TRBJ2-1, with 9 positions matching TRBD2. Germline-derived CDR1 and CDR2 are SGHRS and YFSETQ. The CDR3 spans 18 residues. V dropped 0 bases and J dropped 0; count of bases not matched to a gene: 7. CDR3 DNA: TGCGCCAGCAGCTTGGCGGGACTAGCCCCTGGCTCCTACAATGAGCAGTTCTTC. This gives the protein CASSLAGLAPGSYNEQFF.

A word on this clone: The sample holds other DNA sequences that translate to the same CDR3. The chain links TRBV19 to TRBJ1-5, with 7 bases identical to TRBD1. There are 15 residues in the CDR3. Germline loops: CDR1 LNHDA, CDR2 SQIVND (reference sequence). V trimming: 3 bases; J trimming: 0 bases; junction bases outside the gene matches: 2. The CDR3 sequence is CASSIGTDSNQPQHF. As DNA, the CDR3 is TGTGCCAGTAGTATTGGGACAGATAGCAATCAGCCCCAGCATTTT.

The V gene is TRBV19, the J gene TRBJ2-5; 13 nucleotides match TRBD2. After removal of 3 bases from V and 2 bases from J, the junction contained 9 bases not matched to a gene. Germline V CDR1 and CDR2: LNHDA, SQIVND (reference sequence). This CDR3 is built from 18 residues. The CDR3, as DNA: TGTGCCAGTAGTATCATCGAAGGACTAGCGGGAGAGCAAGAGACCCAGTACTTC. It is translated as CASSIIEGLAGEQETQYF. The complete variable domain, with remaining parts taken from reference TRBV19 and TRBJ2-5, reads DGGITQSPKYLFRKEGQNVTLSCEQNLNHDAMYWYRQDPGQGLRLIYYSQIVNDFQKGDIAEGYSVSREKKESFPLTVTSAQKNPTAFYLCASSIIEGLAGEQETQYFGPGTRLLVL.

The V and J genes are TRBV29-1 and TRBJ2-1, with 10 bases matching TRBD2. Germline CDR1 is SQVTM and CDR2 is ANQGSEA. V trimming: 4 bases; J trimming: 6 bases; junction bases outside the gene matches: 3. The CDR3 has 13 residues. The CDR3 protein is CSVAASGSNEQFF. The CDR3 bases are TGCAGCGTTGCGGCTAGCGGGAGCAATGAGCAGTTCTTC.

In its sample, this clone was seen a few times. The chain's CDR3 is CATSKLAGDEQYF. Here the CDR3 DNA reads TGTGCCACCAGCAAACTAGCGGGAGATGAGCAGTACTTC. This rearrangement joins TRBV15 to TRBJ2-7; 11 bases line up with TRBD2. V was clipped by 4 bases and J by 7 bases; unmatched bases: 3. This CDR3 is 13 amino acids long. Germline assignment: CDR1 LNHNV and CDR2 YYDKDF (reference sequence).

This chain links TRBV6-1 with TRBJ2-7; D might be TRBD2 (5 bases). The V end lost 6 bases, the J end lost 3 bases, and 18 bases lay between the germline ends. Germline CDR1 and CDR2: MNHNS and SASEGT. The CDR3 loop spans 15 amino acids. CDR3 bases: TGTGCCAGCAGCAGACCTCCTAGCCCCCTCTACGAGCAGTACTTC. It specifies CASSRPPSPLYEQYF.

The V gene is TRBV4-3, the J gene TRBJ2-1; a possible D gene is TRBD1 (6 bases). V was cut by 0 bases and J by 9 bases, with 15 bases left in between. There are 15 residues in the CDR3. Germline-derived CDR1 and CDR2 are LGHNA and YSLEER. The DNA of the CDR3 is TGCGCCAGCAGCCAAGAACCTACAGGGTTTGGTGAGCAGTTCTTC. Its protein is CASSQEPTGFGEQFF.

The chain recombines TRBV19 with TRBJ1-4, with a weak D call TRBD1 (5 bases). With 4 bases removed from V and 8 bases from J, the gap between germline ends came to 14 bases. Germline CDR1 LNHDA, CDR2 SQIVND (reference sequence). CDR3 length equals 14 residues. The CDR3 reads CASSTRRAPEKLFF. CDR3 in DNA: TGTGCCAGTAGTACACGCAGGGCGCCCGAAAAACTGTTTTTT.

The J gene is TRBJ1-1, the V gene TRBV6-1; D perhaps matches TRBD1 (5 bases). Trimming took off 0 bases at V and 2 bases at J, with 16 bases between the two ends. The CDR3 is 17 amino acids. Germline values: CDR1 MNHNS, CDR2 SASEGT. CDR3 amino acids: CASSEANGQGGNTEAFF. CDR3 coding DNA: TGTGCCAGCAGTGAAGCGAACGGGCAGGGAGGCAACACTGAAGCTTTCTTT.

The gene calls are TRBV7-9 and TRBJ2-7; tentatively, D is TRBD2 (5 bases). CDR1 and CDR2 (germline): SEHNR, FQNEAQ (reference sequence). There are 14 residues in the CDR3. V was trimmed by 3 bases and J by 5 bases, leaving 14 bases between them. DNA of the CDR3: TGTGCCAGCAGCTTGAGTGAACTAGGGCACGAGCAGTACTTC. Translating gives CASSLSELGHEQYF.